The TCR beta chain under discussion was sequenced for a study of blood T cell repertoires in COVID-19. Study overall: Donors in the United States, Italy and Spain gave samples during acute or convalescent COVID-19. T cells, B-cell-depleted T cells, or PBMCs provided the cDNA or gDNA that served as material.

As originally analysed: Cell counts per sample came from amplifying reference gene primers. Repertoires were generated with immunoSEQ multiplex PCR, while TCRdb's copy carries only in-frame clones and drops some. V and J calls and clone size come straight from that table; D and trimming were deduced from the DNA. Of 95,000 to 110,000 clones in the sample, nearly 85% were seen once. The trim removed 5 bases at V and 5 bases at J, leaving 9 bases unmatched. The CDR3 totals 15 residues. Germline CDR1 reads MDHEN; CDR2 reads SYDVKM. The genes are TRBV28 and TRBJ1-1; 9 bases line up with TRBD1. This clonotype was obtained from a human donor in a cohort sampled during active or convalescent COVID-19. Material for sequencing was peripheral blood. The CDR3 loop reads CASSPPQGARTEAFF. In DNA, the CDR3 is TGTGCCAGCAGTCCCCCACAGGGGGCGAGGACTGAAGCTTTCTTT.